The sequence of this T cell receptor beta chain was determined in a study of PD-L1 blockade in urothelial cancer. About the study: Bladder-origin urothelial cancer in males described about 90% of the 29 patients. The median T cell count in blood samples was roughly 140,000.

The CDR3 is 13 amino acids. V lost 6 bases, J lost 9 bases, and 12 bases lay in between. Germline CDR1 and CDR2: MDHEN and SYDVKM. Clones were read by immunoSEQ multiplex PCR, and TCRdb kept only the in-frame ones, dropping some. The repertoire consists of approximately 14,000 clones, with 70% to 90% occurring once and the leading ten covering approximately 14%. Points from the study as a whole: The study found that durable-benefit patients expanded tumor-associated blood clones more at 3 weeks.

This clone was picked up a small number of times. The target antigen is unknown. Sequences were derived from PBMCs, sampled around atezolizumab (anti-PD-L1) treatment. This sequence joins TRBV28 and TRBJ1-6; possibly TRBD1 for D (5 bases). This TCR was recovered from a man between 65 and 85 years old with urothelial cancer. As DNA, the CDR3 is TGTGCCAGCAGGGGGGGTGCTGGTTCACCCCTCCACTTT. It translates to CASRGGAGSPLHF.